In its sample, the clone carrying this T cell receptor beta chain was seen once. The antigen is not known. The data belong to a study of CXCR4 blockade with PD-1 therapy in pancreatic cancer. Study-wide results and limits: Intratumoral clonality (mean around 0.13) exceeded healthy blood (over 0.045) but did not track survival.

The CDR3 totals 12 residues. V was trimmed by 2 bases and J by 3 bases, leaving 6 bases between them. The V gene's germline CDR1 is GTSNPN and CDR2 SVGIG (reference sequence). Libraries were prepared by immunoSEQ multiplex PCR; TCRdb keeps only in-frame clonotypes and omits some of them. The sample has just over 8,000 clones, around 50% seen once. V usage is TRBV30 and J usage is TRBJ2-3; D not certain. The sequence was collected from a human donor with pancreatic ductal adenocarcinoma. Sequences were obtained from tumor tissue. CDR3 region: CAWSLGTDTQYF. The CDR3 bases are TGTGCCTGGAGTCTGGGGACAGATACGCAGTATTTT.